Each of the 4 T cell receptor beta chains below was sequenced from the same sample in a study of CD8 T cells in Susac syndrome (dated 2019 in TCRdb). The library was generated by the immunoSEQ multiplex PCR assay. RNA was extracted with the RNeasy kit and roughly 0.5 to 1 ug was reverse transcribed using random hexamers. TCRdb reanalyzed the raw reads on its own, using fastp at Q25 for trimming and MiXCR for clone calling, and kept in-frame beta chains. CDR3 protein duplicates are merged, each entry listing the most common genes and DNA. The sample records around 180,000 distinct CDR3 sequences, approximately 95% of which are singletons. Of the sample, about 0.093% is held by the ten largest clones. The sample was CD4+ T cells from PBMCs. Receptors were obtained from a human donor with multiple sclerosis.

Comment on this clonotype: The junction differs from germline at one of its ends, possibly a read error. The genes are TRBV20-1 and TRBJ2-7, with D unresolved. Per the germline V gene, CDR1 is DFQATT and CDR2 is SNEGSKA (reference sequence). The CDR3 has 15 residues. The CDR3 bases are TGCAGTGCTAGAGATCGCGTTGCACTCAGTTACGCGCAGTACTTC. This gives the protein CSARDRVALSYAQYF.

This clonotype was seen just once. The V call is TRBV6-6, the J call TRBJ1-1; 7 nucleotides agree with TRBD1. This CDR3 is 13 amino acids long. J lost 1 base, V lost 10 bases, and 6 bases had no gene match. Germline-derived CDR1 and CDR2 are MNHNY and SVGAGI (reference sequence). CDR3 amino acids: CATGEGANTEAFF. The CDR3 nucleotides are TGTGCCACGGGAGAGGGGGCGAACACTGAAGCTTTCTTT.

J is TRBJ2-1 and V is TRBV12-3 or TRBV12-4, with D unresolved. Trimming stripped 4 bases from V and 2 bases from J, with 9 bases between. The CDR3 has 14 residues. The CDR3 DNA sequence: TGTGCCAGCAGTTGGGGTCGCGCCTACAATGAGCAGTTCTTC. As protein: CASSWGRAYNEQFF.

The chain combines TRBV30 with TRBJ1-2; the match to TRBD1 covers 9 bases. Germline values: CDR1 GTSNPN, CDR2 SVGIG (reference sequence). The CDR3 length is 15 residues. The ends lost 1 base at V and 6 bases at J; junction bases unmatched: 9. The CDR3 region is CAWSGTGVYMNGYTF. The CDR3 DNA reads TGTGCCTGGAGTGGGACAGGGGTTTATATGAATGGCTACACCTTC.